A single TCR beta chain is shown here with its context. Antigen: not known. One end of the junction fails to match germline, which may point to a read error. A library of TCRbeta sequences, prepared with unique molecular identifiers, was generated. TCRdb fed the PCR reads into MiXCR, producing one record per CDR3 protein. This table has tens of thousands of distinct CDR3 sequences, roughly 16% appearing once. These data come from a study of T-cell reconstitution after alpha-beta-depleted transplantation in children. General observations from the study: By about two months after transplant, alpha-beta T cells reportedly arose from several hundred graft clones that had expanded. Where some patients showed high TCRbeta diversity at day 60, it came from recipient T cells and thymic progenitors that had survived. Newly produced T cells mostly accounted for T-cell counts and diversity one year post-transplant.

The CDR3 runs to 17 residues. CDR1 is MNHNS, CDR2 SASEGT, per germline. The TCR originated in a male patient between 2 and 10 years old who had a stem cell transplant for acute lymphoblastic leukemia, so the T cells may come from the graft donor. The chain employs TRBV6-1 and TRBJ2-2, with D possibly being TRBD2 (6 bases). Sequencing used PBMCs, mostly from graft donor cells, obtained 180 days after TCRalphabeta/CD19-depleted stem cell transplant. The CDR3 reads CASLKGLPNMNTGDLFF. For the CDR3, the DNA is TGTGCCAGCCTGAAGGGACTCCCCAACATGAACACCGGGGATCTGTTTTTT.